These T cell receptor beta chains were read from a single sample in a study of CD8+CD57+ T cells in acquired aplastic anemia. In TCRdb, the reads were re-called with MiXCR into one record per CDR3 protein. The data contain 150,000 to 200,000 distinct CDR3 sequences, roughly 50% of them singletons. Sequencing was done on a sample of sorted CD4+, CD8+, or CD8+CD57+ T cells (not recorded which) from PBMCs. The source is a human donor with aplastic anemia. Each CDR3 is given without its conserved first and last residue. A D gene is named only where the DNA matches it firmly. The listing skips clone size in some rows; elsewhere it reads once, few, many or a size class.

d_gene	abundance	v_gene	j_gene	CDR3aa
-	many	TRBV9	TRBJ2-3	ASSQVTDTQY
-	-	TRBV5-1	TRBJ1-1	ASSLLGTGGEAF
-	once	TRBV5-1	TRBJ2-5	ASSLAAWETQY
-	many	TRBV20-1	TRBJ1-6	SASGRTANSPLH
TRBD1	many	TRBV7-2	TRBJ2-5	ASSLTGEETQY
-	many	TRBV19	TRBJ2-7	ASALVASSYEQY
TRBD2	-	TRBV19	TRBJ2-3	ASSPRGSTDTQY
TRBD1	-	TRBV15	TRBJ1-1	ATSRGTELAPFGAF
TRBD1	-	TRBV7-8	TRBJ1-2	ASSLGWTGDNYGYT
TRBD2	once	TRBV20-1	TRBJ2-5	SAMGGVQETQY
-	many	TRBV30	TRBJ1-1	AWSGYLNTEAF
TRBD2	few	TRBV20-1	TRBJ2-7	SASGTSVAYEQY
-	-	TRBV20-1	TRBJ2-3	SADRGLHSTDTQY
-	few	TRBV7-8	TRBJ2-3	ASTLRPGGTDTQY
-	many	TRBV19	TRBJ1-1	ASSKVGNTEAF
-	-	TRBV29-1	TRBJ1-1	SGTRENTEAF
-	-	TRBV10-3	TRBJ2-1	AISQDRSSYNEQF
TRBD1	many	TRBV5-1	TRBJ1-1	ASSLRQGNTEAF
-	few	TRBV30	TRBJ1-3	AWSFYSGNTIY
TRBD1	many	TRBV7-9	TRBJ2-7	ASSLGDRGYEQY
-	many	TRBV20-1	TRBJ2-1	SASLSGPLNEQF
-	-	TRBV20-1	TRBJ1-1	SASPPGYTEAF
TRBD1	many	TRBV5-6	TRBJ2-7	ASSLFRAGDREQY
-	-	TRBV10-2	TRBJ1-6	ASSDPSSYNSPLH
-	few	TRBV29-1	TRBJ1-1	SVETGMNTEAF
-	few	TRBV2	TRBJ1-1	ASSGQFRGTEAF
-	many	TRBV9	TRBJ2-3	ASSVEVGWEDTQY
-	-	TRBV19	TRBJ1-5	ASSIAERNQPQH
-	-	TRBV7-9	TRBJ2-7	ASSLNPSASSYEQY
TRBD2	many	TRBV5-6	TRBJ2-7	ASSLEEGLAGALQY
-	-	TRBV20-1	TRBJ2-5	SAPEGGMETQY
-	-	TRBV19	TRBJ1-5	ASSIGRRGNQPQH
-	-	TRBV20-1	TRBJ1-1	SAEAWTEAF
TRBD2	many	TRBV5-6	TRBJ2-1	ASSLDPSGRAYNEQF
-	many	TRBV4-3	TRBJ2-1	ASSQDTLTGYNEQF
TRBD2	-	TRBV7-8	TRBJ2-7	ASSLGAGRHEQY
TRBD1	-	TRBV29-1	TRBJ2-1	SARTGGIGGEQF
TRBD1	-	TRBV15	TRBJ2-2	ATSTSFRTGNTGELF
-	once	TRBV10-1	TRBJ2-5	ASRDRYQETQY
TRBD2	-	TRBV15	TRBJ2-7	ATSLQPRLAGGPLEQY
-	once	TRBV24-1	TRBJ2-1	TTSDATRSDEQF
-	many	TRBV10-2	TRBJ2-2	ASSVLAPNTGELF
-	-	TRBV12-3/TRBV12-4	TRBJ1-2	ASSLKVSLIYT
-	many	TRBV19	TRBJ2-1	ATTRDPDNEQF
-	-	TRBV10-3	TRBJ1-2	AISDLVTDNYGYT
-	few	TRBV29-1	TRBJ2-7	SVVAQGYEQY
-	once	TRBV24-1	TRBJ2-3	ATSDLQGTHADTQY
-	few	TRBV10-3	TRBJ1-3	AIRRQGIPGNTIY
-	-	TRBV20-1	TRBJ2-7	SASSGYPYYEQY
TRBD1	-	TRBV29-1	TRBJ2-7	SVDTGEDEQY
-	-	TRBV24-1	TRBJ2-4	ATSDLLGLAKNIQY